A single sample is the source of the 10 T cell receptor beta chains below, sequenced in a study of blood T cells in healthy people across ages. A J-beta primer mix and a sample-barcoded 5' primer were used in a second PCR of roughly 6 to 11 cycles. TCRdb reanalysed the 5' RACE reads using MiXCR and keeps one entry per CDR3 protein. This sample has hundreds of thousands of distinct CDR3 sequences, with about 61% found just once. Sample: blood. These receptors were obtained from a man in his forties in good health.

This clonotype was seen many times. The V and J genes are TRBV2 and TRBJ2-2; D could derive from TRBD1 or TRBD2 (5 bases each). Trimming removed 3 bases at V and 3 bases at J, with 8 bases between. This CDR3 region has 14 residues. In germline, CDR1 is SNHLY, CDR2 FYNNEI. The CDR3 protein is CASSERGYTGELFF. The DNA for the CDR3 is TGTGCCAGCAGTGAGAGGGGCTACACCGGGGAGCTGTTTTTT.

The sample holds one count of this clonotype. The chain joins TRBV12-3 or TRBV12-4 to TRBJ1-1; 12 positions agree with TRBD1. J lost 1 base, V lost 5 bases, and 5 bases had no gene match. This CDR3 has 16 amino acids. CDR3 loop: CASSLRDRGQNTEAFF. In DNA, the CDR3 is TGTGCCAGCAGTCTACGGGACAGGGGGCAGAACACTGAAGCTTTCTTT.

This clonotype appeared once. This chain links TRBV28 with TRBJ1-5, with a tentative D call TRBD1 (6 bases). This CDR3 is 14 amino acids long. The germline V gene has CDR1 MDHEN and CDR2 SYDVKM. V lost 3 bases and J 7 bases, leaving 13 bases between the germline ends. CDR3 in amino acids: CASSLGHHKQPQHF. CDR3 sequence (DNA): TGTGCCAGCAGTTTGGGACACCACAAACAGCCCCAGCATTTT.

This rearrangement joins TRBV28 to TRBJ2-3; D tentatively fits TRBD1 or TRBD2 (5 bases each). V was cut by 6 bases and J by 6 bases, with 16 bases left in between. There are 14 residues in the CDR3. The germline gives CDR1 MDHEN, CDR2 SYDVKM. The CDR3 spells CASSFGGDGDTQYF. DNA of the CDR3: TGTGCCAGCAGCTTTGGGGGTGACGGGGATACGCAGTATTTT.

A remark on this clonotype: Germline and junction disagree at one end, which may indicate a read error. The gene calls are TRBV7-9 and TRBJ1-2; no reliable D call. The CDR3 runs 14 residues. CDR1 is SEHNR, CDR2 FQNEAQ, per germline (reference sequence). The CDR3 loop reads CASSLGPVGEGCTF. The CDR3 DNA follows: TGTGCCAGCAGCTTAGGGCCGGTCGGGGAAGGCTGCACCTTC. Complete variable domain (other parts from reference TRBV7-9 and TRBJ1-2): DTGVSQNPRHKITKRGQNVTFRCDPISEHNRLYWYRQTLGQGPEFLTYFQNEAQLEKSRLLSDRFSAERPKGSFSTLEIQRTEQGDSAMYLCASSLGPVGEGCTFGSGTRLTVV.

This chain connects TRBV9 to TRBJ2-1; tentatively, D is TRBD1 or TRBD2 (5 bases each). Trimming removed 3 bases from V and 8 bases from J, with 12 bases in between. Germline CDR1 is SGDLS and CDR2 is YYNGEE. This CDR3 is 13 amino acids long. The CDR3, as DNA: TGTGCCAGCAGCGACACGTTGGGGGATGAGCAGTTCTTC. Its translation: CASSDTLGDEQFF.

The chain couples TRBV2 to TRBJ1-4, with 8 bases lining up with TRBD1. The germline CDR1 and CDR2 sequences are SNHLY and FYNNEI. There are 15 residues in the CDR3. V was pared by 7 bases and J by 0 bases, with 4 bases of the junction left unmatched. The CDR3 bases are TGTGCCAGCATGTGGACAGGGACAACTAATGAAAAACTGTTTTTT. This translates into CASMWTGTTNEKLFF.

The rearrangement joins TRBV5-1 to TRBJ1-2, with D perhaps TRBD1 (6 bases). Germline CDR1 and CDR2: SGHRS and YFSETQ. The CDR3 sequence is 12 residues long. Trimming took 4 bases from V and 8 from J, leaving 12 bases between them. This chain's CDR3 is CASSGTGNGYTF. In DNA form, the CDR3 reads TGCGCCAGCAGCGGAACAGGGAACGGCTACACCTTC.

This clonotype appeared a single time. The chain couples TRBV9 to TRBJ1-2; 9 bases align to TRBD1. Germline-derived CDR1 and CDR2 are SGDLS and YYNGEE. J lost 5 bases, V lost 3 bases, and 8 bases had no gene match. This CDR3 comprises 15 residues. In DNA form, the CDR3 reads TGTGCCAGCAGCGCTAACAGGGGGCGACCTTATGGCTACACCTTC. It translates to CASSANRGRPYGYTF.

About this clonotype itself: This may be a read error, as it is one base from a much larger clone. The chain has TRBV29-1 and TRBJ2-1, with D uncertain. The CDR3 spans 14 residues. Germline V gene sequence: CDR1 SQVTM, CDR2 ANQGSEA. Here the CDR3 reads CSVVRSLGNNAQFF. Written as DNA, the CDR3 is TGCAGCGTTGTCAGATCCTTAGGTAACAATGCGCAGTTCTTC.